The clone carrying this TCR beta chain turned up a few times. The antigen remains unidentified. Described time point: week 11, during vaccination. Vaccination used 300 ug of mutant IDH1 20-mer peptide per dose, with topical imiquimod. The length of the CDR3 is 16 residues. CDR1 is SGDLS and CDR2 is YYNGEE in the germline V gene. V shed 4 bases and J 9 bases; nucleotides not matched to a gene: 12. Sequenced by immunoSEQ multiplex PCR; TCRdb stores in-frame clones only, minus some. The sample holds around 57,000 clones; 89% are singletons and the top ten take roughly 1.9%. This sample is part of a study of a mutant IDH1 vaccine in newly diagnosed glioma. Turning to the study itself: Vaccination followed radiotherapy alone by 4-6 weeks, or accompanied temozolomide cycles.

The TCR was taken from a middle-aged man with glioma. This chain uses TRBV9 with TRBJ2-1; TRBD2 agrees at 11 bases. This sample comprised PBMCs, obtained from a glioma patient whose treatment included an IDH1 peptide vaccine. The chain's CDR3 is CASSLYTSGSPTEQFF. The CDR3 bases are TGTGCCAGCAGCCTCTATACTAGCGGGAGTCCCACTGAGCAGTTCTTC.